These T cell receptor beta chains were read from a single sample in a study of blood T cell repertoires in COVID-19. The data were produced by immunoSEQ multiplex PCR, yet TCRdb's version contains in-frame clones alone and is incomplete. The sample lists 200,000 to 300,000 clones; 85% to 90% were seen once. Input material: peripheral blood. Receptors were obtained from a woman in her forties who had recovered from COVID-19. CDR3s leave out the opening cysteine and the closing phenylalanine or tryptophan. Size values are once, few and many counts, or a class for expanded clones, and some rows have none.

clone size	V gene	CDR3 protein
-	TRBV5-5	ASSDRAGGSQPQH
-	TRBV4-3	ASSQEAGSYEQY
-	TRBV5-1	ASSTRTSGTSSYNEQF
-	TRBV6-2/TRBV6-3	ASSNLGDYPTLGELF
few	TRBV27	ASSPAHRARANEKLF
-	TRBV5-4	ASRPRGRTERYGYT
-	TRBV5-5	ASTSFPLTPNTEAF
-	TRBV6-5	ASTRQGATNEKLF
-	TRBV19	ASSAQGAYEQF
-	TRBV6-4	ASSDSGDGYT
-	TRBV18	ASSSLGQPLYGYT
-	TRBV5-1	ASRPFGSSGNTIY
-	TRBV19	ASSIGFGTEAF
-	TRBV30	AWSVGAGGYT
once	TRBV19	ASSIRPTPHQPQH
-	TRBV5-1	ASSLGPIGPGELF
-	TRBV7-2	ASSLAPQGAGGELF
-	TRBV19	ASTTDRVNTEAF
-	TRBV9	ASSPHPSSPSPLH
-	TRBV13	ASSLGGGYQETQY
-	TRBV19	ASSIGVGPWNAEAF
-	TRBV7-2	ASSRGVAPEQY
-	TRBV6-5	ASGTSGRSNEQF
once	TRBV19	ASTRTSVSTDTQY
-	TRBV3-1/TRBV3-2	ASSQDGRASGSSSQY
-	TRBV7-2	ASSRGFGDTQY
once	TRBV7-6	ASSTSPRGLLSDTQY
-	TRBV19	ASSFRDRGASEAF
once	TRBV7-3	ASSPGTGKGNEQF